One sample yielded the 26 T cell receptor beta chains listed below, sequenced in a study of OX40 agonist ivuxolimab in advanced cancers. TCRdb keeps only in-frame clones here, not all; method: immunoSEQ multiplex PCR. The table records tens of thousands of clones, about four fifths of them present only once. Sequencing used CD4+ or CD8+ T cells sorted from blood, obtained in a trial of the OX40 agonist ivuxolimab. These receptors originate from an adult with an advanced solid tumor such as melanoma, head and neck, liver or kidney cancer.

This clone was detected only once. This chain connects TRBV4-1 to TRBJ2-2; the match to TRBD2 covers 11 bases. CDR1 and CDR2 (germline): MGHRA, YSYEKL. V was pared by 1 base and J by 8 bases, with 0 bases of the junction left unmatched. CDR3 length equals 14 residues. CDR3 loop: CASSQGTSGGELFF. The CDR3 DNA is TGCGCCAGCAGCCAAGGGACTAGCGGGGGGGAGCTGTTTTTT.

The chain has TRBV5-6 and TRBJ2-1; D is perhaps TRBD2 (6 bases). CDR1 is SGHDT, CDR2 YYEEEE, per germline. V lost 4 bases, J lost 0 bases, and 11 bases lay in between. This CDR3 is 15 amino acids long. The CDR3 nucleotides read TGTGCCAGCAGCCCCCCCGGGGGCTCCTACAATGAGCAGTTCTTC. Protein: CASSPPGGSYNEQFF.

This clone was recorded once. The rearrangement links TRBV28 to TRBJ1-3; weak D call: TRBD1 (5 bases). This CDR3 has 16 amino acids. Germline-derived CDR1 and CDR2 are MDHEN and SYDVKM. V was trimmed by 3 bases and J by 1 base, leaving 13 bases between them. CDR3 in amino acids: CASSFEQGPSGNTIYF. For the CDR3, the DNA is TGTGCCAGCAGTTTTGAGCAGGGCCCTTCTGGAAACACCATATATTTT.

This clone was observed once. V and J are TRBV28 and TRBJ2-1, with D hard to call. V gave up 7 bases and J gave up 2 bases, with 12 bases separating them. This CDR3 region has 14 residues. Per the germline V gene, CDR1 is MDHEN and CDR2 is SYDVKM. Here the CDR3 reads CASNPSAPYNEQFF. The CDR3 DNA sequence: TGTGCCAGCAACCCCTCTGCCCCCTACAATGAGCAGTTCTTC.

CDR3 sequence: CAITGWVGELFF. The CDR3 bases are TGTGCCATTACAGGGTGGGTCGGGGAGCTGTTTTTT. J is TRBJ2-2 and V is TRBV6-1, with D possibly being TRBD1 (6 bases). Deletions cut 10 bases from V and 7 bases from J, with 13 bases between. The CDR3 has 12 amino acids. Germline values: CDR1 MNHNS, CDR2 SASEGT.

The chain joins TRBV9 to TRBJ2-3, with 9 bases aligning to TRBD2. The trim removed 3 bases at V and 5 bases at J, leaving 7 bases unmatched. The CDR3 is 15 amino acids. Germline CDR1 SGDLS, CDR2 YYNGEE. The CDR3 DNA reads as TGTGCCAGCAGCGAGACTAGCGGAGGGTTAGATACGCAGTATTTT. Translation gives CASSETSGGLDTQYF. The variable domain in full, with the rest retrieved from reference TRBV9 and TRBJ2-3, is DSGVTQTPKHLITATGQRVTLRCSPRSGDLSVYWYQQSLDQGLQFLIQYYNGEERAKGNILERFSAQQFPDLHSELNLSSLELGDSALYFCASSETSGGLDTQYFGPGTRLTVL.

This chain uses TRBV30 with TRBJ1-2; a possible D gene is TRBD1 (5 bases). CDR3 length: 12 residues. V lost 1 base, J lost 5 bases, and 8 bases lay in between. From germline, CDR1 is GTSNPN and CDR2 SVGIG (reference sequence). CDR3 residues: CAWSDGAYGYTF. CDR3 coding DNA: TGTGCCTGGAGTGATGGGGCGTATGGCTACACCTTC.

The chain is built from TRBV7-9 and TRBJ2-7; no definite D call. CDR3 length equals 13 residues. Trimming cost V 5 bases and J 0 bases, with 8 bases left between them. From germline, CDR1 is SEHNR and CDR2 FQNEAQ (reference sequence). CDR3 region: CASSPFSSYEQYF. As DNA, the CDR3 is TGTGCCAGCAGCCCCTTTAGCTCCTACGAGCAGTACTTC.

This chain links TRBV7-9 with TRBJ2-1; D unclear. CDR1 is SEHNR, CDR2 FQNEAQ, per germline (reference sequence). The CDR3 runs 13 residues. With 5 bases removed from V and 7 bases from J, the gap between germline ends came to 12 bases. Here the CDR3 reads CASSPRTDNEQFF. CDR3 nucleotides: TGTGCCAGCAGCCCGAGGACGGATAATGAGCAGTTCTTC.

The chain is built from TRBV5-1 and TRBJ2-1; TRBD2 agrees at 16 bases. V gave up 4 bases and J gave up 0 bases; unmatched junction bases: 7. The CDR3 is 19 residues long. Germline V gene sequence: CDR1 SGHRS, CDR2 YFSETQ. The CDR3 DNA follows: TGCGCCAGCAGCACGGGACTAGCGGGGGGGCCTGGCTCCTACAATGAGCAGTTCTTC. Its protein product is CASSTGLAGGPGSYNEQFF.

The genes are TRBV5-4 and TRBJ2-7; 7 nucleotides line up with TRBD1. Trimming took 2 bases from V and 3 from J; bases not matched to a gene: 5. CDR1 and CDR2 (germline): SGHNT, YYREEE (reference sequence). The CDR3 consists of 14 residues. The CDR3 is CASSLETGIYEQYF. As DNA, the CDR3 is TGTGCCAGCAGCTTAGAGACAGGGATCTACGAGCAGTACTTC.

The rearrangement joins TRBV12-5 to TRBJ2-1; D remains unclear. Germline V gives CDR1 LGHNT, CDR2 FRNRAP. There are 13 residues in the CDR3. V lost 6 bases and J 6 bases, leaving 12 bases between the germline ends. Here the CDR3 reads CASGPDPLNEQFF. Written as DNA, the CDR3 is TGTGCTAGTGGCCCGGACCCGCTCAATGAGCAGTTCTTC.

The chain links TRBV28 to TRBJ2-1, with 11 bases matching TRBD2. The CDR3 has 15 residues. Losses at the gene ends were 3 bases for V and 5 bases for J; bases not matched to a gene: 3. The germline V gene has CDR1 MDHEN and CDR2 SYDVKM. The CDR3 DNA reads as TGTGCCAGCAGTTTGAGTAGCGGGGGGGACAATGAGCAGTTCTTC. Its protein is CASSLSSGGDNEQFF.

This rearrangement joins TRBV9 to TRBJ1-1; D may be TRBD1 (6 bases). This CDR3 is built from 13 residues. Trimming took off 2 bases at V and 8 bases at J, with 13 bases between the two ends. CDR1 and CDR2 (germline): SGDLS, YYNGEE. This CDR3 is CASSVGTSGEAFF. As DNA, the CDR3 is TGTGCCAGCAGCGTCGGGACATCGGGCGAAGCTTTCTTT.

This clone appeared a single time. The V and J genes are TRBV10-1 and TRBJ2-1, with D uncertain. Germline CDR1 is WNHNN and CDR2 is SYGVQD (reference sequence). Trimming shortened V by 3 bases and J by 7 bases, and 4 bases separated the two germline ends. The CDR3 is made up of 11 amino acids. The DNA of the CDR3 is TGCGCCAGCAGTGATTTTAATGAGCAGTTCTTC. Translation gives CASSDFNEQFF.

The gene calls are TRBV2 and TRBJ2-7, with TRBD1 identical over 8 bases. CDR1 and CDR2 from the germline V gene are SNHLY and FYNNEI. V lost 2 bases to trimming and J lost 4 bases; unmatched junction nucleotides: 7. The CDR3 totals 15 residues. The CDR3 nucleotides are TGTGCCAGCAGTGAATTGGAGGGACAGGCATACGAGCAGTACTTC. This translates into CASSELEGQAYEQYF.

The chain carries TRBV5-1 and TRBJ2-3; D is unresolved. There are 15 residues in the CDR3. Between the trimmed V and J ends, which lost 1 base and 1 base, there was a span of 10 bases. Germline V gene sequence: CDR1 SGHRS, CDR2 YFSETQ. The CDR3 protein is CASSLYGGGTDTQYF. As DNA, the CDR3 is TGCGCCAGCAGCTTGTATGGCGGAGGCACAGATACGCAGTATTTT.

This clone has a single count. V gene TRBV6-6 combines with J gene TRBJ2-7; 8 nucleotides match TRBD1. J was trimmed by 6 bases and V by 0 bases; bases with no gene match: 7. CDR1 is MNHNY, CDR2 SVGAGI, per germline (reference sequence). CDR3 length: 15 residues. The CDR3 bases are TGTGCCAGCAGTTACTCTTCTCAGGGGGCTTTCGAGCAGTACTTC. Its translation is CASSYSSQGAFEQYF.

This clone was observed a single time. This rearrangement joins TRBV7-8 to TRBJ1-1; D gene unclear. CDR1 is SGHVS and CDR2 is FQNEAQ in the germline V gene. The length of the CDR3 is 13 residues. Trimming pared 3 bases from V and 3 bases from J, leaving 8 bases between. The CDR3 sequence is CASSFKRDTEAFF. Written as DNA, the CDR3 is TGTGCCAGCAGCTTCAAGAGAGACACTGAAGCTTTCTTT.

The V and J genes are TRBV6-5 and TRBJ1-2; maybe TRBD1 (6 bases). The V end was cut by 3 bases, the J end by 2 bases, with 13 bases between. Germline V gives CDR1 MNHEY, CDR2 SVGAGI. The CDR3 runs 15 residues. In DNA form, the CDR3 reads TGTGCCAGCAGTTATCGATGGGGGGCGAACTATGGCTACACCTTC. Translation gives CASSYRWGANYGYTF.

V and J are TRBV28 and TRBJ1-4; no firm D call. V was shortened by 4 bases and J by 0 bases, with 12 bases between the two germline ends. CDR1 is MDHEN, CDR2 SYDVKM, per germline. This CDR3 spans 16 amino acids. CDR3 sequence reads: CASSSWTSPTNEKLFF. DNA of the CDR3: TGTGCCAGCAGTTCCTGGACTTCCCCAACTAATGAAAAACTGTTTTTT. Filled out from reference TRBV28 and TRBJ1-4, the complete variable domain reads DVKVTQSSRYLVKRTGEKVFLECVQDMDHENMFWYRQDPGLGLRLIYFSYDVKMKEKGDIPEGYSVSREKKERFSLILESASTNQTSMYLCASSSWTSPTNEKLFFGSGTQLSVL.

V is TRBV5-1 and J is TRBJ2-1; D might be TRBD1 or TRBD2, each matching 6 bases. Germline V gene lookup returns CDR1 SGHRS and CDR2 YFSETQ. V was shortened by 0 bases and J by 3 bases, with 16 bases between the two germline ends. The CDR3 is made up of 17 amino acids. The CDR3 is CASSLVSGGELYNEQFF. The CDR3 DNA reads TGCGCCAGCAGCTTGGTTTCCGGGGGCGAACTCTACAATGAGCAGTTCTTC.

The chain joins TRBV30 to TRBJ1-1; 7 bases are shared with TRBD1. The germline CDR1 and CDR2 sequences are GTSNPN and SVGIG (reference sequence). Trimming at V came to 5 bases and at J to 0 bases, leaving 3 bases not matched to a gene. This CDR3 spans 13 amino acids. The chain's CDR3 is CAWGDSLNTEAFF. DNA of the CDR3: TGTGCCTGGGGGGACAGCCTGAACACTGAAGCTTTCTTT.

This clone occurred a few times. The chain employs TRBV6-5 and TRBJ2-3, with D perhaps TRBD2 (5 bases). V was pared by 0 bases and J by 4 bases, with 14 bases between. In germline, CDR1 is MNHEY, CDR2 SVGAGI. The CDR3 contains 16 residues. CDR3 amino acids: CASSYSGGSGSDTQYF. As DNA, the CDR3 is TGTGCCAGCAGTTACTCGGGTGGGAGTGGTTCAGATACGCAGTATTTT.

The rearrangement links TRBV9 to TRBJ2-3, with D maybe TRBD1 (6 bases). V was pared by 1 base and J by 1 base, with 7 bases between. The length of the CDR3 is 14 residues. The germline V gene encodes CDR1 SGDLS and CDR2 YYNGEE. CDR3 amino acids: CASSVSGGTDTQYF. CDR3 sequence (DNA): TGTGCCAGCAGCGTATCAGGGGGCACAGATACGCAGTATTTT.

This clone was detected once. The gene calls are TRBV9 and TRBJ2-1, with 10 bases aligning to TRBD2. The CDR3 runs to 15 residues. Germline CDR1 SGDLS, CDR2 YYNGEE. The junction had 3 bases not matched to a gene; V was cut back by 3 bases and J by 3 bases. This CDR3 reads CASSEAGGVYNEQFF. The CDR3 nucleotides are TGTGCCAGCAGCGAAGCGGGAGGGGTCTACAATGAGCAGTTCTTC.